The rows below give T cell receptor beta chains drawn from one sample of a study of T cell responses to AZD1222 COVID-19 vaccine. Data came from immunoSEQ multiplex PCR; TCRdb stores just in-frame clones and leaves some out. The data hold hundreds of thousands of clones, with 93% observed a single time. This sample comprised peripheral blood, obtained on day 0 of MenACWY control vaccination. The receptors were gathered from an adult in good health. Each CDR3 is given with its conserved first and last residue. The D gene is left open where the match is weak. Size tells how often a clone was seen (once, few, many) or the class of an expanded clone, and some rows leave it out.

j_call,clone_size,v_call,d_call,cdr3_aa,cdr3_nt
TRBJ2-1,NA,TRBV9,NA,CASSVGRANNEQFF,TGTGCCAGCAGCGTAGGCAGGGCTAACAATGAGCAGTTCTTC
TRBJ2-1,NA,TRBV28,TRBD1,CASSLTGGSYNEQFF,TGTGCCAGCAGTTTGACAGGGGGCTCCTACAATGAGCAGTTCTTC
TRBJ2-1,NA,TRBV19,NA,CASSIGRGSNNEQFF,TGTGCCAGTAGTATTGGTCGGGGGAGCAACAATGAGCAGTTCTTC
TRBJ1-5,once,TRBV4-1,NA,CASSQMPGTQHF,TGCGCCAGCAGCCAGATGCCAGGGACCCAGCATTTT
TRBJ2-1,NA,TRBV6-1,NA,CASSEDREQFF,TGTGCCAGCAGTGAAGATCGCGAGCAGTTCTTC
TRBJ2-7,NA,TRBV6-4,NA,CASSQPDRRIYEQYF,TGTGCCAGCAGTCAACCAGACAGACGAATATACGAGCAGTACTTC
TRBJ1-2,NA,TRBV20-1,NA,CTILTPHGYTF,TGCACTATCCTAACCCCTCATGGCTACACCTTC
TRBJ1-4,NA,TRBV7-9,NA,CASSRTWQNYEKLFF,TGTGCCAGCAGCCGGACTTGGCAGAATTATGAAAAACTGTTTTTT
TRBJ1-5,once,TRBV7-3,NA,CASSQEGGPQHF,TGTGCCAGCAGCCAAGAGGGGGGACCCCAGCATTTT
TRBJ2-7,NA,TRBV5-5,NA,CASSSITGFEQYF,TGTGCCAGCAGCTCCATTACAGGGTTCGAGCAGTACTTC
TRBJ1-3,NA,TRBV18,NA,CASSAPQDLSGNTIYF,TGTGCCAGCTCAGCCCCACAAGACCTCTCTGGAAACACCATATATTTT
TRBJ1-2,NA,TRBV5-4,TRBD1,CASSSGQGGNYGYTF,TGTGCCAGCAGCTCGGGACAGGGGGGAAACTATGGCTACACCTTC
TRBJ1-3,NA,TRBV28,NA,CASSLLVTENTIYF,TGTGCCAGCAGTTTGCTTGTTACCGAAAACACCATATATTTT
TRBJ2-7,NA,TRBV6-5,NA,CASSSAGASSYEQYF,TGTGCCAGCAGCTCCGCGGGGGCCTCGTCCTACGAGCAGTACTTC
TRBJ2-7,NA,TRBV7-9,NA,CASSPTGIPYEQYF,TGTGCCAGCAGCCCAACAGGGATTCCCTACGAGCAGTACTTC
TRBJ1-2,NA,TRBV27,NA,CASSFRGRANYGYTF,TGTGCCAGCAGTTTCAGGGGACGGGCTAACTATGGCTACACCTTC
TRBJ1-2,NA,TRBV12-3/TRBV12-4,NA,CASSPGVINGYTF,TGTGCCAGCAGTCCGGGAGTCATTAATGGCTACACCTTC
TRBJ1-3,NA,TRBV6-5,NA,CASSYSGTSGGNTIYF,TGTGCCAGCAGTTACTCCGGGACAAGTGGTGGAAACACCATATATTTT
TRBJ1-2,once,TRBV28,TRBD1,CASSSTGRYGYTF,TGTGCCAGCAGCTCGACAGGGAGGTATGGCTACACCTTC
TRBJ1-1,NA,TRBV10-1,NA,CAGPEVNTEAFF,TGCGCGGGGCCTGAGGTGAACACTGAAGCTTTCTTT
TRBJ2-1,NA,TRBV13,NA,CASSSPVASAYNEQFF,TGTGCCAGCAGCTCTCCCGTAGCCAGCGCCTACAATGAGCAGTTCTTC
TRBJ2-1,NA,TRBV5-4,TRBD2,CASSHGASGGYNEQFF,TGTGCCAGCAGCCACGGTGCTAGCGGGGGCTACAATGAGCAGTTCTTC
TRBJ2-3,NA,TRBV24-1,TRBD2,CATSDATSGLGSTQYF,TGTGCCACCAGTGATGCGACTAGCGGGCTTGGTAGCACGCAGTATTTT
TRBJ1-1,NA,TRBV2,NA,CASSEGALNTEAFF,TGTGCCAGCAGTGAAGGGGCTTTGAACACTGAAGCTTTCTTT
TRBJ2-1,NA,TRBV7-7,TRBD2,CASSLSGGALNEQFF,TGTGCTAGCAGCTTATCCGGGGGGGCCCTCAATGAGCAGTTCTTC
TRBJ1-2,NA,TRBV19,NA,CASSIGTASYGYTF,TGTGCCAGTAGTATAGGGACAGCAAGCTATGGCTACACCTTC
TRBJ2-1,NA,TRBV9,NA,CASSPTGSSYNEQFF,TGTGCCAGCAGCCCTACAGGGAGCTCCTACAATGAGCAGTTCTTC
TRBJ1-4,NA,TRBV5-5,NA,CASSLVTASNEKLFF,TGTGCCAGCAGCTTGGTGACAGCGAGTAATGAAAAACTGTTTTTT
TRBJ1-3,NA,TRBV9,NA,CASSGDSTGIGNTIYF,TGTGCCAGCAGCGGCGACTCTACAGGAATCGGGAACACCATATATTTT
TRBJ2-1,NA,TRBV27,NA,CASSSLGGGEFF,TGTGCCAGCAGTTCCCTGGGGGGCGGAGAGTTCTTC
TRBJ2-2,NA,TRBV9,NA,CASSVGLLAAATGELFF,TGTGCCAGCAGCGTAGGTCTTCTCGCAGCCGCCACCGGGGAGCTGTTTTTT
TRBJ2-1,NA,TRBV5-1,TRBD1,CASSSWTGRHEQFF,TGCGCCAGCAGCTCCTGGACAGGCCGTCATGAGCAGTTCTTC
TRBJ1-6,NA,TRBV19,TRBD1,CASSTTDRGSNSPLHF,TGTGCCAGTAGTACCACGGACAGGGGAAGTAATTCACCCCTCCACTTT
TRBJ2-5,NA,TRBV5-4,TRBD2,CASSRLAGGPETQYF,TGTGCCAGCAGCCGACTAGCGGGGGGGCCAGAGACCCAGTACTTC
TRBJ1-6,NA,TRBV5-1,TRBD1,CASSPPGQGNSPLHF,TGCGCCAGCAGCCCACCGGGACAGGGTAATTCACCCCTCCACTTT
TRBJ2-7,few,TRBV3-1/TRBV3-2,NA,CASSQNTGSHEQYF,TGTGCCAGCAGCCAAAACACAGGGTCCCACGAGCAGTACTTC
TRBJ1-5,once,TRBV19,TRBD1,CASSMDRVKGQPQHF,TGTGCCAGTAGTATGGACAGGGTTAAAGGTCAGCCCCAGCATTTT
TRBJ1-5,NA,TRBV6-4,TRBD1,CASSDSGTGGYQPQHF,TGTGCCAGCAGTGACTCCGGGACAGGGGGCTATCAGCCCCAGCATTTT
TRBJ2-7,once,TRBV9,NA,CASSASYEQYF,TGTGCCAGCAGCGCGTCCTACGAGCAGTACTTC
TRBJ1-4,NA,TRBV19,NA,CASSRLTGSNEKLFF,TGTGCCAGTAGCCGACTGACAGGCAGTAATGAAAAACTGTTTTTT
TRBJ1-1,NA,TRBV7-2,NA,CASSLGNRAEGDTEAFF,TGTGCCAGCAGCTTAGGGAATCGGGCGGAAGGGGACACTGAAGCTTTCTTT
TRBJ1-1,NA,TRBV6-1,NA,CASSEWVEAFF,TGTGCCAGCAGTGAGTGGGTTGAAGCTTTCTTT
TRBJ2-1,NA,TRBV9,TRBD2,CASSPGRLAPYNEQFF,TGTGCCAGCAGCCCCGGGAGACTAGCCCCCTACAATGAGCAGTTCTTC
TRBJ2-3,NA,TRBV7-6,NA,CASSLRGLTDTQYF,TGTGCCAGCAGCTTACGGGGACTCACAGATACGCAGTATTTT
TRBJ1-5,NA,TRBV30,NA,CAWSVGSAGNQPQHF,TGTGCCTGGAGTGTTGGCAGCGCGGGAAATCAGCCCCAGCATTTT
TRBJ1-1,NA,TRBV7-3,NA,CASSRTRNTEAFF,TGTGCCAGCAGTCGAACAAGGAACACTGAAGCTTTCTTT
TRBJ2-2,NA,TRBV5-4,TRBD2,CASSAWGGTGELFF,TGTGCCAGCAGCGCTTGGGGGGGAACCGGGGAGCTGTTTTTT
TRBJ1-2,NA,TRBV6-5,NA,CATAFGQSDNYGYTF,TGTGCCACCGCGTTCGGACAGTCCGATAACTATGGCTACACCTTC
TRBJ2-5,NA,TRBV4-1,NA,CASSQDRGPGETQYF,TGCGCCAGCAGCCAAGACAGGGGTCCTGGGGAGACCCAGTACTTC
TRBJ1-2,NA,TRBV6-5,NA,CASSPIGPGYTF,TGTGCCAGCAGCCCGATTGGACCCGGCTACACCTTC
TRBJ1-3,NA,TRBV6-5,NA,CASRQDSFSGNTIYF,TGTGCCAGCAGACAGGACAGTTTCTCTGGAAACACCATATATTTT
TRBJ1-5,NA,TRBV28,NA,CASSLRFQPQHF,TGTGCCAGCAGTTTAAGGTTTCAGCCCCAGCATTTT
TRBJ1-1,few,TRBV29-1,TRBD1,CSAGTGGATEAFF,TGCAGCGCTGGAACAGGGGGCGCGACTGAAGCTTTCTTT
TRBJ2-6,NA,TRBV11-2,NA,CASSLRRAGANVLTF,TGTGCCAGCAGCTTACGTAGAGCGGGGGCCAACGTCCTGACTTTC